This entry is about one T cell receptor beta chain. Its antigen is undetermined. This specimen comes from a study of cytomegalovirus exposure and HLA in healthy donors. Study-wide results and caveats: In an earlier analysis, about 87% or about 30%: the productive usage of most TCR beta V segments.

PCR involved 60 Vbeta and 13 Jbeta primers. Sequenced by immunoSEQ multiplex PCR; TCRdb stores in-frame clones only, minus some. The repertoire holds some 200,000 clones, with 75% to 80% as singletons. There are 15 residues in the CDR3. Germline CDR1 and CDR2: GTSNPN and SVGIG (reference sequence). The trim removed 3 bases at V and 6 bases at J, leaving 9 bases unmatched. The V and J genes are TRBV30 and TRBJ2-4; TRBD1 matches at 9 bases. The source material was PBMCs. The TCR was taken from a man between 18 and 35 years old in good health and CMV-seronegative. Written as DNA, the CDR3 is TGTGCCTGGAGCTCATTACAGGGGGCTTTAAACATTCAGTACTTC. Translating gives CAWSSLQGALNIQYF.